Listed below are T cell receptor beta chains from one sample, sequenced in a study of cytomegalovirus exposure and HLA in healthy donors. The assay was immunoSEQ multiplex PCR, and TCRdb's table has in-frame clones only and misses some. The data show 100,000 to 150,000 clones, about 85% seen once. The sequenced material came from PBMCs. These receptor sequences come from a boy between 10 and 17 years old in good health and CMV-seronegative. CDR3s include the opening cysteine and the closing phenylalanine or tryptophan. D genes are given only for firm matches. Expanded clones are given a class, and other clones once, few, many or no size at all.

clone_size j_call d_call v_call cdr3_nt cdr3_aa
NA TRBJ2-7 NA TRBV7-9 TGTGCCAGCAGCTTCGACAGATACTACGAGCAGTACTTC CASSFDRYYEQYF
NA TRBJ2-1 TRBD2 TRBV7-9 TGTGCCAGCAGCTTAGGATCGGGAGGTGAGCAGTTCTTC CASSLGSGGEQFF
NA TRBJ1-4 TRBD1 TRBV4-3 TGCGCCAGCAGCCTAGGCGAGGGGCAGGGGGGTGAAAAACTGTTTTTT CASSLGEGQGGEKLFF
NA TRBJ1-5 NA TRBV15 TGTGCCACCAGCAAGGACAAGGCCTGGGATCAGCCCCAGCATTTT CATSKDKAWDQPQHF
NA TRBJ1-2 NA TRBV7-2 TGTGCCAGCAGCCTGGACACTAACTATGGCTACACCTTC CASSLDTNYGYTF
NA TRBJ2-5 NA TRBV11-2 TGTGCCAGCAGCCTCTTTGGGGGCGCGGGAGAGACCCAGTACTTC CASSLFGGAGETQYF
NA TRBJ2-3 NA TRBV14 TGTGCCAGCAGCCAAGAACGCGGGTTCACAGATACGCAGTATTTT CASSQERGFTDTQYF
NA TRBJ1-1 NA TRBV11-1 TGTGCCAGCAGCTTAGCGCCAGGTGAAGCTTTCTTT CASSLAPGEAFF
NA TRBJ2-1 TRBD2 TRBV5-1 TGCGCCAGCAGCTCGACTAGCGGGAATGAGGGTGAGCAGTTCTTC CASSSTSGNEGEQFF
NA TRBJ2-3 NA TRBV6-5 TGTGCCAGCAGTTACTCTGCGACTACCACAGATACGCAGTATTTT CASSYSATTTDTQYF
NA TRBJ1-1 NA TRBV27 TGTGCCAGCAGTTCAGCAGGGAAGAACACTGAAGCTTTCTTT CASSSAGKNTEAFF
few TRBJ2-1 TRBD2 TRBV5-1 TGCGCCAGCAGCTTGAGTGGACTAGCGGGAGGGGATGAGCAGTTCTTC CASSLSGLAGGDEQFF
few TRBJ1-2 NA TRBV10-3 TGTGCCATCAGTGAGTCGACAGTCTATGGCTACACCTTC CAISESTVYGYTF
NA TRBJ1-2 NA TRBV9 TGTGCCAGCAGCCCGGCCGGGTATGGCTACACCTTC CASSPAGYGYTF
NA TRBJ2-1 TRBD1 TRBV6-5 TGTGCCAGCAGCCGGGACAGGTACAATGAGCAGTTCTTC CASSRDRYNEQFF
NA TRBJ1-2 NA TRBV7-9 TGTGCCAGCAGCTTAGCCCTACAGGGAAAGGGGAATGGCTACACCTTC CASSLALQGKGNGYTF
NA TRBJ2-2 TRBD2 TRBV9 TGTGCCAGCAGCGCACCGGGACTAGCGGGCCCGACTTCGAACACCGGGGAGCTGTTTTTT CASSAPGLAGPTSNTGELFF
NA TRBJ2-3 TRBD2 TRBV4-3 TGCGCCAGCAGCCAAGGTTTAAGCGGGGTAATCCGGGGCACAGATACGCAGTATTTT CASSQGLSGVIRGTDTQYF
NA TRBJ1-1 TRBD1 TRBV27 TGTGCCAGCAGTATAGGGGCAGGGGGAAACACTGAAGCTTTCTTT CASSIGAGGNTEAFF
once TRBJ2-1 TRBD1 TRBV9 TGTGCCAGCACCGTCGAGGGACAGGGGACGAGGAATGAGCAGTTCTTC CASTVEGQGTRNEQFF
NA TRBJ1-5 TRBD1 TRBV19 TGTGCCAGTAGTATCAGGTTTCGGACAGGGGGTTCGAATCAGCCCCAGCATTTT CASSIRFRTGGSNQPQHF
NA TRBJ2-3 TRBD2 TRBV7-9 TGTGCCAGCCGACTAGCGGACCACACAGATACGCAGTATTTT CASRLADHTDTQYF
NA TRBJ2-7 TRBD2 TRBV7-2 TGTGCCAGCAGCTTAGGCCTAGCGGGCCAGCAGTACTTC CASSLGLAGQQYF
NA TRBJ2-7 TRBD2 TRBV19 TGTGCCAGTAGCCCCGGGGGGGGGAACTCCTACGAGCAGTACTTC CASSPGGGNSYEQYF
NA TRBJ2-5 TRBD2 TRBV2 TGTGCCAGCAGGAGAGCGGGGGGGCGGATGGAGACCCAGTACTTC CASRRAGGRMETQYF
NA TRBJ1-2 NA TRBV15 TGTGCCACCAGCAGAGATCGGGCAGGAGGTTACTATGGCTACACCTTC CATSRDRAGGYYGYTF
NA TRBJ2-1 TRBD2 TRBV6-4 TGTGCCAGCGCTAGGACTAGCGGGAGGGCCGAGCAGTTCTTC CASARTSGRAEQFF